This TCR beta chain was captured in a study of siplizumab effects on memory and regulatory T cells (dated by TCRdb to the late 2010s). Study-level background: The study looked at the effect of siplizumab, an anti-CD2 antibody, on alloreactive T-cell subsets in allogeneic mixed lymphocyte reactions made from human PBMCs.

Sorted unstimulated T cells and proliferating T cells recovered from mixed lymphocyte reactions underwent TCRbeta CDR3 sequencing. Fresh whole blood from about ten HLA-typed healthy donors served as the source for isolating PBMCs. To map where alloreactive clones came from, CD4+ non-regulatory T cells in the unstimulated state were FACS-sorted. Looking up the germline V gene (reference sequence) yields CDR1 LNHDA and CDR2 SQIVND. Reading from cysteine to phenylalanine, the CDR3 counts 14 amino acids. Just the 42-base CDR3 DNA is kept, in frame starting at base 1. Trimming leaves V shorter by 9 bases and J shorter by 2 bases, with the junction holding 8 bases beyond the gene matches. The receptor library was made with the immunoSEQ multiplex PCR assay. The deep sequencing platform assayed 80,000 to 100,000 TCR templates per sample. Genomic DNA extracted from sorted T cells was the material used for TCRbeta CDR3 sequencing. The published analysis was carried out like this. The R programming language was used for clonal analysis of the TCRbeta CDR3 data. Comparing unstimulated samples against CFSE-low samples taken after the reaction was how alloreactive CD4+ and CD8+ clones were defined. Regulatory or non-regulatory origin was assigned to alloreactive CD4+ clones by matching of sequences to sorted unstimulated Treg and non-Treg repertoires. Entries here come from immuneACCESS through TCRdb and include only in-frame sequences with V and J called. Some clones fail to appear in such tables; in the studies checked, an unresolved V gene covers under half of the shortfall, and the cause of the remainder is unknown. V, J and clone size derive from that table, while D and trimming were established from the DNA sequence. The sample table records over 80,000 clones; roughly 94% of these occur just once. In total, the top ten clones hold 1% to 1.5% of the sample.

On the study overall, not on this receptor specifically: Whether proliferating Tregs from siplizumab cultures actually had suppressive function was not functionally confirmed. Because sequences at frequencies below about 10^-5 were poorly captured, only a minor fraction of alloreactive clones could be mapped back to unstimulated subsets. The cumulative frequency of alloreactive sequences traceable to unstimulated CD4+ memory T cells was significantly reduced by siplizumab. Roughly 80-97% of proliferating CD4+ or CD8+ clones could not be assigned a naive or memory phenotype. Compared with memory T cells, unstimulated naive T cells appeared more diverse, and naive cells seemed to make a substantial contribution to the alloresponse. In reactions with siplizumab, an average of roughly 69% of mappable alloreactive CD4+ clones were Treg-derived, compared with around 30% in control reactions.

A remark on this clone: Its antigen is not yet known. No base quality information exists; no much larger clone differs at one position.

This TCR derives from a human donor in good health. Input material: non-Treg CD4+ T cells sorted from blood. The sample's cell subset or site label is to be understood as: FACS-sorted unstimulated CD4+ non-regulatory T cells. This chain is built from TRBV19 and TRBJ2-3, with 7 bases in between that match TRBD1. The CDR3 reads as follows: CASSRQGLTDTQYF. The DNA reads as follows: TGTGCCAGCTCCCGACAGGGCCTCACAGATACGCAGTATTTT.